The source of this TCR beta chain is a study of cytomegalovirus exposure and HLA in healthy donors. Across the study: There were about 85 million unique TCRs (from HLA-typed donors) in an early data release.

This CDR3 is built from 13 residues. V was pared by 10 bases and J by 5 bases, with 14 bases between. In germline, CDR1 is ENHRY, CDR2 SYGVKD. PCR used 60 Vbeta primers and 13 Jbeta primers. Generated by immunoSEQ multiplex PCR, the TCRdb table keeps only in-frame clones and is missing some. The table has about 170,000 clones, 84% seen once. Whole-study results and caveats: Most observed TCR sequences were rare, whereas some public TCRs were detected in many donors. Immune exposure data for these donors was limited to CMV serostatus. Near-uniform donor sequencing depth was presumed by presence/absence analyses.

Regarding this clone: Its specificity is unknown.

The chain joins TRBV10-3 to TRBJ2-2; the D gene is possibly TRBD1 (6 bases). The specimen sequenced was PBMCs. This clonotype was sampled from a girl under 18 in good health and CMV-seropositive. The DNA for the CDR3 is TGTGCCACCTTAGGACAGCTTACCGGGGAGCTGTTTTTT. It translates to CATLGQLTGELFF.